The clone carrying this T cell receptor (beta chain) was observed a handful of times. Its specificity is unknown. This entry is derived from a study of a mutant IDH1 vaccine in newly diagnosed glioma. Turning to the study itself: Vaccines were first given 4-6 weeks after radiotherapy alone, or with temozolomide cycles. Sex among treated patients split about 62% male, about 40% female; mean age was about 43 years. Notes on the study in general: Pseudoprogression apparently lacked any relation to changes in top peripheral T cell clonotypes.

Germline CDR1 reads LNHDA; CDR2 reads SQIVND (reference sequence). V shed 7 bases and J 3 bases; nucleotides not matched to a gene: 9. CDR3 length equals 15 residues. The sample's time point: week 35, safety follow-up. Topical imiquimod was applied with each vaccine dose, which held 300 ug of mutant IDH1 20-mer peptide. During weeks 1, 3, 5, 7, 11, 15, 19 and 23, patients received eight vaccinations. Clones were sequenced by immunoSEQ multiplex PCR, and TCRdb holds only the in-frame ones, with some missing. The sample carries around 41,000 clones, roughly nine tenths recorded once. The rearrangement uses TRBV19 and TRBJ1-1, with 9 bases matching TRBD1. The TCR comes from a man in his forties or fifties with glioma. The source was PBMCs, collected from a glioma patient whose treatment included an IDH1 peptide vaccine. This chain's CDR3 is CASMYTGGKDTEAFF. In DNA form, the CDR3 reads TGTGCCAGTATGTACACAGGGGGCAAGGACACTGAAGCTTTCTTT.